This T cell receptor beta chain originates from a study of read filtering for tumor transcriptome and immune sequencing. Germline loops: CDR1 MGHRA, CDR2 YSYEKL. V lost 0 bases and J 0 bases, leaving 9 bases between the germline ends. The length of the CDR3 is 16 residues. This clonotype appeared many times. From roughly 400 ng of RNA, a library with molecular barcoded alpha/delta and beta/gamma adaptors was made. In TCRdb, the reads were re-called with MiXCR into one record per CDR3 protein. This repertoire shows over 35,000 distinct CDR3 sequences, roughly 13% found once; its top ten account for 30%.

Specimen: a population of CD138-negative cells sorted from bone marrow. The TCR was taken from a donor at least 40 years old with multiple myeloma. The gene calls are TRBV4-1 and TRBJ2-4; unclear D gene. CDR3 nucleotide sequence: TGCGCCAGCAGCCAAGATAGTTCTCTAGCCAAAAACATTCAGTACTTC. Translated, it gives CASSQDSSLAKNIQYF.